The source of this T cell receptor (beta chain) is a study of OX40 agonist ivuxolimab in advanced cancers. Whole-study results and caveats: There were, on average, more expanded clones in CD8+ T cells than in CD4+.

The length of the CDR3 is 10 residues. Germline V lookup: CDR1 SQVTM, CDR2 ANQGSEA. The V and J ends lost 4 bases and 5 bases respectively, with 3 bases between them. As to this clone: Its target is not known.

The data were produced by immunoSEQ multiplex PCR, yet TCRdb's version contains in-frame clones alone and is incomplete. The sample has fewer than 70,000 clones, over 75% seen once; the top ten hold 5% to 6.5%. Patients had blood sampled at baseline and again on cycle 4 day 1 and cycle 7 day 1. This sequence was found in an adult with an advanced solid tumor such as melanoma, head and neck, liver or kidney cancer. Material: CD4+ or CD8+ T cells sorted from blood, obtained in a trial of the OX40 agonist ivuxolimab. The V call is TRBV29-1, the J call TRBJ2-1; no clear D. The CDR3 loop reads CSVGNNEQFF. The CDR3 bases are TGCAGCGTTGGTAACAATGAGCAGTTCTTC.